The rows below give T cell receptor beta chains drawn from one sample of a study of blood T cell repertoires in COVID-19. TCRdb keeps only in-frame clones here, not all; method: immunoSEQ multiplex PCR. This sample has a few hundred thousand clones; approximately 92% occur once, and the top ten carry 1%. Input material: PBMCs or T cells enriched from blood (not recorded which). Source of these receptors: a man younger than 35 who had recovered from COVID-19. The CDR3 runs from the conserved cysteine through the conserved F or W. The order of the fields is CDR3 DNA, CDR3 protein, clone size, D gene, V gene, J gene. D genes are given only for firm matches. Size is stated for part of the rows, as once, few or many counts, or as a class when the clone is expanded.

CDR3 DNA: TGTGCCAGCAGTGAGCCGGGACAGGGGGCCTCCTACGAGCAGTACTTC
CDR3 protein: CASSEPGQGASYEQYF
clone size: NA
D gene: TRBD1
V gene: TRBV6-1
J gene: TRBJ2-7

CDR3 DNA: TGTGCCAGTAGTATGGACAGGGCCCGGGGGCAAGAGACCCAGTACTTC
CDR3 protein: CASSMDRARGQETQYF
clone size: NA
D gene: TRBD1
V gene: TRBV19
J gene: TRBJ2-5

CDR3 DNA: TGTGCCAGCAGCCTTGGGGGAGGGCAGAGCAATCAGCCCCAGCATTTT
CDR3 protein: CASSLGGGQSNQPQHF
clone size: NA
D gene: NA
V gene: TRBV7-9
J gene: TRBJ1-5

CDR3 DNA: TGTGCCAGCAGTCGGGATGAAAATGAAAAACTGTTTTTT
CDR3 protein: CASSRDENEKLFF
clone size: NA
D gene: NA
V gene: TRBV9
J gene: TRBJ1-4

CDR3 DNA: TGTGCCAGCAGGAGGGATCCGGATTCACCCCTCCACTTT
CDR3 protein: CASRRDPDSPLHF
clone size: NA
D gene: NA
V gene: TRBV6-5
J gene: TRBJ1-6

CDR3 DNA: TGCAGCCCTTGCGTACAGGGGGTCCACGGGGAGCTGTTTTTT
CDR3 protein: CSPCVQGVHGELFF
clone size: NA
D gene: TRBD1
V gene: TRBV29-1
J gene: TRBJ2-2

CDR3 DNA: TGCAGCGTTGAAAGGGGCCATTCCTACGAGCAGTACTTC
CDR3 protein: CSVERGHSYEQYF
clone size: NA
D gene: NA
V gene: TRBV29-1
J gene: TRBJ2-7

CDR3 DNA: TGTGCCAGCAGGACCCAGGGGGCGCCCACTGAAGCTTTCTTT
CDR3 protein: CASRTQGAPTEAFF
clone size: NA
D gene: TRBD1
V gene: TRBV6-5
J gene: TRBJ1-1

CDR3 DNA: TGTGCCAGCAGCACATCGGGCCTCGAGAGGGTGCACGAGCAGTACTTC
CDR3 protein: CASSTSGLERVHEQYF
clone size: once
D gene: NA
V gene: TRBV11-2
J gene: TRBJ2-7

CDR3 DNA: TGTGCCAGTAGGCTCACAGGGCACACTGAAGCTTTCTTT
CDR3 protein: CASRLTGHTEAFF
clone size: once
D gene: NA
V gene: TRBV19
J gene: TRBJ1-1

CDR3 DNA: TGCGCCAGCAGCTTGAGCCCCGCCGGCGGGGGCTACACCTTC
CDR3 protein: CASSLSPAGGGYTF
clone size: NA
D gene: NA
V gene: TRBV5-1
J gene: TRBJ1-2

CDR3 DNA: TGTGCCAGTAGTACCGGACAGGGAATATTTAGAGAAAAACTGTTTTTT
CDR3 protein: CASSTGQGIFREKLFF
clone size: NA
D gene: TRBD1
V gene: TRBV19
J gene: TRBJ1-4

CDR3 DNA: TGTGCCAGCAGTCACAGGGGGCTAAACGATTATGGCTACACCTTC
CDR3 protein: CASSHRGLNDYGYTF
clone size: NA
D gene: TRBD1
V gene: TRBV28
J gene: TRBJ1-2